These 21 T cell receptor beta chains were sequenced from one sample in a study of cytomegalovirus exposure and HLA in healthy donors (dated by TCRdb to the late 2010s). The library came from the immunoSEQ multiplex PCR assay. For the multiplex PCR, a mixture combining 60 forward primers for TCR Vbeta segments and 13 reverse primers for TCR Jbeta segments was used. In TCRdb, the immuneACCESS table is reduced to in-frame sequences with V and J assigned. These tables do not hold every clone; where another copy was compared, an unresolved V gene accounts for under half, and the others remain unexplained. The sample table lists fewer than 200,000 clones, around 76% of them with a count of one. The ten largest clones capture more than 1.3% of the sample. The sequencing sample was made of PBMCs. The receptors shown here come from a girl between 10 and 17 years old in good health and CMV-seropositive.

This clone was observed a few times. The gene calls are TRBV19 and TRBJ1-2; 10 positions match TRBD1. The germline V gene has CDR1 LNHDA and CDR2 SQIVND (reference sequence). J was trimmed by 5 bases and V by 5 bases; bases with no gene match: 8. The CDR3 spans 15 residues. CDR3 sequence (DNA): TGTGCCAGTAGTCCTAGACAGGGGGCCTGGTATGGCTACACCTTC. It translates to CASSPRQGAWYGYTF.

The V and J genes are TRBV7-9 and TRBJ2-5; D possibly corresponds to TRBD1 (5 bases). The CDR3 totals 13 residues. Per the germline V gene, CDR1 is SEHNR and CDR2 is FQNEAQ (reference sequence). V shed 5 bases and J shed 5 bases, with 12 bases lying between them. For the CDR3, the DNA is TGTGCCAGCAGCCCCGCAGGGAAGGAGACCCAGTACTTC. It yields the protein CASSPAGKETQYF.

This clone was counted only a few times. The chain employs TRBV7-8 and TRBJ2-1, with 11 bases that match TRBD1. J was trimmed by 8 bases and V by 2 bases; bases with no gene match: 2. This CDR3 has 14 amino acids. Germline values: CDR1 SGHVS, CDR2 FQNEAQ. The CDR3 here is CASSLRDRGYEQFF. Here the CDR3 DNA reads TGTGCCAGCAGCTTAAGGGACAGGGGGTATGAGCAGTTCTTC.

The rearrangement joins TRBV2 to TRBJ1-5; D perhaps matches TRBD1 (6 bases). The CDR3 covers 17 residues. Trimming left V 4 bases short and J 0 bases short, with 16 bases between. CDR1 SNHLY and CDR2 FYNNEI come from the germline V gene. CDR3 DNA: TGTGCCAGCAGTGTTCGGCAGGGGAAGGGTAGCAATCAGCCCCAGCATTTT. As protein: CASSVRQGKGSNQPQHF.

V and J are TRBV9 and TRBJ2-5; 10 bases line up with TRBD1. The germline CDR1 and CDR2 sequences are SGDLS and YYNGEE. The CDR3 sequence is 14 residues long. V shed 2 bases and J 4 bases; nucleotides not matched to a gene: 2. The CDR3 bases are TGTGCCAGCAGCGTTGGGACAGGGGTAGAGACCCAGTACTTC. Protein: CASSVGTGVETQYF.

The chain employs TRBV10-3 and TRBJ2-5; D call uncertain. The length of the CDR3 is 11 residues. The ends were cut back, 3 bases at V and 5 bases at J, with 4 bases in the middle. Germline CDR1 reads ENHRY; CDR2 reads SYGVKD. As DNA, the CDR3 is TGTGCCATCAGTGACGGTGAGACCCAGTACTTC. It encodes CAISDGETQYF.

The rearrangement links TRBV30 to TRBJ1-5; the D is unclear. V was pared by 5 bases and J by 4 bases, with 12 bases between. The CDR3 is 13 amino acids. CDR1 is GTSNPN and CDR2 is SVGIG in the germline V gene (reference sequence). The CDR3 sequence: CAWARGGNQPQHF. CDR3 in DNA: TGTGCCTGGGCCCGAGGAGGGAATCAGCCCCAGCATTTT.

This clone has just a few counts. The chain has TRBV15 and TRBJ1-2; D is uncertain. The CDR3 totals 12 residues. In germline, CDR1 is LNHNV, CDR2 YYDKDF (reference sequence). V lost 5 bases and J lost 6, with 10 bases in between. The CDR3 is CATSPGSDGYTF. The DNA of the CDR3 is TGTGCCACCAGCCCTGGCTCCGATGGCTACACCTTC.

CDR3 DNA: TGTGCCAGCAGTGAATCGGGGGGCGTGGGAGAGACCCAGTACTTC. It codes for CASSESGGVGETQYF. This chain connects TRBV2 to TRBJ2-5, with D perhaps matching TRBD2 (7 bases). Germline loops: CDR1 SNHLY, CDR2 FYNNEI. Trimming took off 2 bases at V and 4 bases at J, with 14 bases between the two ends. This CDR3 comprises 15 residues.

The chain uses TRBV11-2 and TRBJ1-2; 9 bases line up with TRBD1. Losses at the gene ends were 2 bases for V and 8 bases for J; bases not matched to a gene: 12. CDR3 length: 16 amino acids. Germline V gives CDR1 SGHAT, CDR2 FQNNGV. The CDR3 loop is CASSLSSSTGGYGYTF. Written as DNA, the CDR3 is TGTGCCAGCAGCTTATCATCATCGACAGGGGGATACGGCTACACCTTC. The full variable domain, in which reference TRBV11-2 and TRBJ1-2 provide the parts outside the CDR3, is EAGVAQSPRYKIIEKRQSVAFWCNPISGHATLYWYQQILGQGPKLLIQFQNNGVVDDSQLPKDRFSAERLKGVDSTLKIQPAKLEDSAVYLCASSLSSSTGGYGYTFGSGTRLTVV.

The CDR3, as DNA: TGTGCCAGCAGCAAAGTGGACCCCCAGGGAACCGAGCAGTACTTC. Protein: CASSKVDPQGTEQYF. V usage is TRBV21-1 and J usage is TRBJ2-7; the D call TRBD1 from the table was never checked on the DNA. TRBV21-1 is deemed a pseudogene. The length of the CDR3 is 15 residues.

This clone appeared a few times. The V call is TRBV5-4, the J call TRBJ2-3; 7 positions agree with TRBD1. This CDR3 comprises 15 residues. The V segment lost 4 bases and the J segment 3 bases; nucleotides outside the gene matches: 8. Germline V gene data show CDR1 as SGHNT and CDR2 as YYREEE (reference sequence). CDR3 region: CASSARYRGTDTQYF. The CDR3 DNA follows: TGTGCCAGCAGCGCCAGGTACAGGGGAACAGATACGCAGTATTTT.

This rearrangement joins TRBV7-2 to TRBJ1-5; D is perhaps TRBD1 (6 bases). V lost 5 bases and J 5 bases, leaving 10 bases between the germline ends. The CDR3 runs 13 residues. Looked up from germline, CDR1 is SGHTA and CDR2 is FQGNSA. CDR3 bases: TGTGCCAGCAGCGGGGACACCTATCAGCCCCAGCATTTT. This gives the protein CASSGDTYQPQHF.

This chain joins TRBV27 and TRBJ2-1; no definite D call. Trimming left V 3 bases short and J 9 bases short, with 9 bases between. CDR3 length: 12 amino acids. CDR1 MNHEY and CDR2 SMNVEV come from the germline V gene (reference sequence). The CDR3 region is CASSFPGGEQFF. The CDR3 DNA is TGTGCCAGCAGTTTTCCCGGCGGTGAGCAGTTCTTC.

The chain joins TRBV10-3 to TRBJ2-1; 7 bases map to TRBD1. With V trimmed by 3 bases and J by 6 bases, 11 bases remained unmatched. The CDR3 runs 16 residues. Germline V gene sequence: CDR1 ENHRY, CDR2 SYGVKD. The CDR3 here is CAISDPLRDSPNEQFF. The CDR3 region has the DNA TGTGCCATCAGTGATCCACTCCGGGACAGCCCCAATGAGCAGTTCTTC.

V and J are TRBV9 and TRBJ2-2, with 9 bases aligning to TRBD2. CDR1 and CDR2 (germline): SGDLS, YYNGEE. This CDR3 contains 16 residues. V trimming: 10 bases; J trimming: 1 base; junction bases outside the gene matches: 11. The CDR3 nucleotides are TGTGCCCGCCATAGGGTAGCGGGGGAGAACACCGGGGAGCTGTTTTTT. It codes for CARHRVAGENTGELFF.

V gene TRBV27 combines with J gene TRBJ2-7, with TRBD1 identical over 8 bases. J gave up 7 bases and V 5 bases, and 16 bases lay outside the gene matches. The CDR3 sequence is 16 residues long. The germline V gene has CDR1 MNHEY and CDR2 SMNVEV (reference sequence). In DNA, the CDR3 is TGTGCCAGCAGTCTTAACCCGGACAGGGTCGGTTTAGAGCAGTACTTC. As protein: CASSLNPDRVGLEQYF.

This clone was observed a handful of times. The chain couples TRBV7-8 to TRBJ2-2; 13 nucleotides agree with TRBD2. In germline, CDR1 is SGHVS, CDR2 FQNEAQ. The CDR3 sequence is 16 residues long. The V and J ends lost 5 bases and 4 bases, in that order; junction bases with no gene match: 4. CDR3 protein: CASSTRTSGSTGELFF. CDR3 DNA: TGTGCCAGCAGCACACGGACTAGCGGGAGCACCGGGGAGCTGTTTTTT. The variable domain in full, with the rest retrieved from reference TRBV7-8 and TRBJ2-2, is GAGVSQSPRYKVAKRGQDVALRCDPISGHVSLFWYQQALGQGPEFLTYFQNEAQLDKSGLPSDRFFAERPEGSVSTLKIQRTQQEDSAVYLCASSTRTSGSTGELFFGEGSRLTVL.

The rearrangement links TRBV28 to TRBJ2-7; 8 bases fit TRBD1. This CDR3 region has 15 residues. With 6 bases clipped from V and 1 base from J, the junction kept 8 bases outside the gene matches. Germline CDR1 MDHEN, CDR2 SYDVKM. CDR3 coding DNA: TGTGCCAGCAGCTCTTACAGGGGGAAATCCTACGAGCAGTACTTC. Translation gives CASSSYRGKSYEQYF.

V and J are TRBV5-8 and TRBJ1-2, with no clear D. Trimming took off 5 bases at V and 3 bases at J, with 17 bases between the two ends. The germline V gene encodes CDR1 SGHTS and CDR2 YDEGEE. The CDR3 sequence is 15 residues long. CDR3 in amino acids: CASSQWARRDYGYTF. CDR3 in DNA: TGTGCCAGCAGTCAGTGGGCCAGGAGGGACTATGGCTACACCTTC.

The CDR3 DNA reads as TGTGCCTGGAGTGTTGGGCAGGGGCATCAGCCCCAGCATTTT. Amino acids: CAWSVGQGHQPQHF. The rearrangement uses TRBV30 and TRBJ1-5, with a tentative D call TRBD1 (6 bases). Germline CDR1 reads GTSNPN; CDR2 reads SVGIG (reference sequence). The CDR3 length is 14 residues. The V gene lost 0 bases and the J gene lost 5 bases, with 11 bases spanning the gap.